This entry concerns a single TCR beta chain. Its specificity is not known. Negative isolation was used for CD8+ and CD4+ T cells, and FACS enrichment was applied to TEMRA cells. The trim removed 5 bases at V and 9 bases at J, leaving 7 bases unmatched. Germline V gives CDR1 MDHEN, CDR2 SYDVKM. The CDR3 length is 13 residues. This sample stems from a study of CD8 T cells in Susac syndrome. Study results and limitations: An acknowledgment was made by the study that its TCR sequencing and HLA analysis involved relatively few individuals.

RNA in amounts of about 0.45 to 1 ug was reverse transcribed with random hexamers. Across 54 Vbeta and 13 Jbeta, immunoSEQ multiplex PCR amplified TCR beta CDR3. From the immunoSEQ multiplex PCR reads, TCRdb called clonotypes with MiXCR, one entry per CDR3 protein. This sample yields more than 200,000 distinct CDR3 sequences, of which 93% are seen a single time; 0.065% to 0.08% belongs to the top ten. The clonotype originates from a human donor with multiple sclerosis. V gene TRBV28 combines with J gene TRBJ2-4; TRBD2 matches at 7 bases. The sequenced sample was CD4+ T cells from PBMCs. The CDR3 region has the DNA TGTGCCAGCAGTACCCGGGGGGTCGGCATTCAGTACTTC. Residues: CASSTRGVGIQYF.